One and the same sample provided the 4 T cell receptor beta chains below, sequenced in a study of blood T cell repertoires in COVID-19. Clones were sequenced by immunoSEQ multiplex PCR, and TCRdb holds only the in-frame ones, with some missing. The data hold about 110,000 clones, with 60% to 85% observed a single time. The sequenced sample consisted of peripheral blood. These receptors all stem from a human donor in a cohort sampled during active or convalescent COVID-19.

This chain connects TRBV2 to TRBJ2-4; D unresolved. V shed 3 bases and J shed 0 bases, with 12 bases lying between them. This CDR3 comprises 16 residues. The germline CDR1 and CDR2 sequences are SNHLY and FYNNEI. CDR3 DNA sequence: TGTGCCAGCAGTGACGCAGGCTCGCTAGCCAAAAACATTCAGTACTTC. This translates into CASSDAGSLAKNIQYF. Full variable domain (outside the CDR3, taken from reference TRBV2 and TRBJ2-4): EPEVTQTPSHQVTQMGQEVILRCVPISNHLYFYWYRQILGQKVEFLVSFYNNEISEKSEIFDDQFSVERPDGSNFTLKIRSTKLEDSAMYFCASSDAGSLAKNIQYFGAGTRLSVL.

The J gene is TRBJ1-4, the V gene TRBV21-1. TRBV21-1 is tagged as a pseudogene. The CDR3 contains 15 residues. CDR3 in amino acids: CASSSSRDYNEKLFF. The CDR3 region has the DNA TGTGCCAGCAGCAGCAGCCGAGACTATAATGAAAAACTGTTTTTT.

This rearrangement joins TRBV6-5 to TRBJ2-3; 7 nucleotides line up with TRBD1. CDR3 length: 15 residues. After removal of 6 bases from V and 6 bases from J, the junction contained 12 bases not matched to a gene. Germline CDR1 is MNHEY and CDR2 is SVGAGI. CDR3 residues: CASRMTGSFTDTQYF. CDR3 in DNA: TGTGCCAGCAGGATGACAGGGTCTTTCACTGATACGCAGTATTTT.

The gene calls are TRBV12-5 and TRBJ2-2; 7 bases fit TRBD1. Germline trimming cut 3 bases from V and 3 bases from J; bases unmatched to any gene: 19. The CDR3 contains 20 residues. The germline V gene encodes CDR1 LGHNT and CDR2 FRNRAP. The CDR3 region is CASGFRPFRDRVQDTGELFF. Here the CDR3 DNA reads TGTGCTAGTGGTTTCCGCCCTTTCCGGGACAGAGTACAAGACACCGGGGAGCTGTTTTTT.